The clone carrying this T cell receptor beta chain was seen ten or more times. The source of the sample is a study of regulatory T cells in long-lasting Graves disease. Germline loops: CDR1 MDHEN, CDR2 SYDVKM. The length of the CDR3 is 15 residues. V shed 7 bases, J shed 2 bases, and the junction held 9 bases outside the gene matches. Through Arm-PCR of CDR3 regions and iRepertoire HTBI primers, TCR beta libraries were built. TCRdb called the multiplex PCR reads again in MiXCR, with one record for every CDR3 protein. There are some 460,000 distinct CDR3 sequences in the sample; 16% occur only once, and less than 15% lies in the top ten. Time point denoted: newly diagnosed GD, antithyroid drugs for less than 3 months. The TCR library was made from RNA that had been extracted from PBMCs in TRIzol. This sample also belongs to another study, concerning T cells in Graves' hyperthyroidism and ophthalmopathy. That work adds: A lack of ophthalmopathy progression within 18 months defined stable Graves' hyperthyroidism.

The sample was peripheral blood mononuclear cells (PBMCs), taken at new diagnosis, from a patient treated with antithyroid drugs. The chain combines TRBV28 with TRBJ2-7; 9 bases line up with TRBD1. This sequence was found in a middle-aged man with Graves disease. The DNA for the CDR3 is TGTGCCAGCACCGGAGCCGGGACAGGGACCTACGAGCAGTACTTC. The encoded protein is CASTGAGTGTYEQYF.